The 14 T cell receptor beta chains presented below share a single source sample, sequenced in a study of cytomegalovirus exposure and HLA in healthy donors (TCRdb year 2017). The method was the immunoSEQ multiplex PCR assay. A mixture of 60 forward primers for TCR Vbeta segments and 13 reverse primers for TCR Jbeta segments was used in the multiplex PCR. TCRdb stores this immuneACCESS table with in-frame sequences only. Part of the clones is absent; in the studies checked, under half of the shortfall reflects unresolved V genes, and no reason is known for the rest. In this sample the table shows roughly 80,000 clones, about four fifths of which occur a single time. The ten largest make up about 2% of the sample. The sample consisted of PBMCs. These TCRs come from a young woman in good health and CMV-seronegative.

The chain couples TRBV7-8 to TRBJ1-1, with 8 bases that match TRBD1. The CDR3 length is 15 residues. Germline CDR1 and CDR2: SGHVS and FQNEAQ. After removal of 5 bases from V and 3 bases from J, the junction contained 8 bases not matched to a gene. The CDR3 region has the DNA TGTGCCAGCAGCGGAAAGGGACAGGTCCACACTGAAGCTTTCTTT. Protein: CASSGKGQVHTEAFF.

The CDR3 DNA reads TGTGCCACCTGGACAGGGGATGGTAATTCACCCCTCCACTTT. Protein sequence: CATWTGDGNSPLHF. V usage is TRBV10-3 and J usage is TRBJ1-6; TRBD1 aligns across 9 bases. Germline V lookup: CDR1 ENHRY, CDR2 SYGVKD. The V gene end was trimmed by 10 bases and the J gene end by 6 bases; junction bases not matched to a gene: 7. The CDR3 extends over 14 amino acids.

The J gene is TRBJ1-2, the V gene TRBV12-5; D perhaps matches TRBD1 (6 bases). Germline loops: CDR1 LGHNT, CDR2 FRNRAP. The CDR3 loop spans 19 amino acids. With 5 bases removed from V and 3 bases from J, the gap between germline ends came to 28 bases. Here the CDR3 DNA reads TGTGCTAGTGGTCTGAGCCAAGGGACACACAATCAGGTCGACTATGGCTACACCTTC. Encoded protein: CASGLSQGTHNQVDYGYTF. Looking up the rest from reference TRBV12-5 and TRBJ1-2 gives the full variable domain: DARVTQTPRHKVTEMGQEVTMRCQPILGHNTVFWYRQTMMQGLELLAYFRNRAPLDDSGMPKDRFSAEMPDATLATLKIQPSEPRDSAVYFCASGLSQGTHNQVDYGYTFGSGTRLTVV.

A few counts support this clone. V and J are TRBV2 and TRBJ2-5; TRBD2 is a possible D gene (5 bases). The germline V gene encodes CDR1 SNHLY and CDR2 FYNNEI. CDR3 length: 16 residues. The germline V and J ends were trimmed by 2 bases and 5 bases, with 18 bases remaining between them. CDR3 sequence reads: CASSEWTHGVQETQYF. For the CDR3, the DNA is TGTGCCAGCAGTGAATGGACCCACGGGGTCCAGGAGACCCAGTACTTC.

This clone has just a few counts. The CDR3 protein is CASSDDSGSSYNEQFF. DNA for the CDR3: TGTGCCAGCAGTGATGATAGCGGGAGCTCCTACAATGAGCAGTTCTTC. V usage is TRBV6-4 and J usage is TRBJ2-1; TRBD2 matches 9 bases. This CDR3 comprises 16 residues. Germline CDR1 MRHNA, CDR2 SNTAGT. V was clipped by 3 bases and J by 0 bases; unmatched bases: 3.

J is TRBJ2-5 and V is TRBV7-9; D may be TRBD2 (6 bases). Matching the DNA end better, TRBJ2-7 makes the J call doubtful. The CDR3 length is 14 residues. Per the germline V gene, CDR1 is SEHNR and CDR2 is FQNEAQ (reference sequence). CDR3 in DNA: TGTGCCAGCAGCCTACCGGGCAGGGAGGACGAGCAGTACTTC. This codes for CASSLPGREDEQYF.

The CDR3, as DNA: TGCGCCAGCAGAGAAGACAGTAATACCTACGAGCAGTACTTC. It specifies CASREDSNTYEQYF. The chain combines TRBV5-1 with TRBJ2-7, with a possible D match to TRBD1 (5 bases). This CDR3 has 14 residues. Trimming cost V 5 bases and J 2 bases, with 14 bases left between them. The V gene's germline CDR1 is SGHRS and CDR2 YFSETQ.

This clone was observed a single time. This chain uses TRBV5-6 with TRBJ2-1; TRBD2 aligns across 11 bases. With 4 bases clipped from V and 6 bases from J, the junction kept 9 bases outside the gene matches. This CDR3 region has 16 residues. Germline CDR1 is SGHDT and CDR2 is YYEEEE. This chain's CDR3 is CASSAILAGAPNEQFF. The CDR3 bases are TGTGCCAGCAGCGCGATACTAGCGGGAGCCCCCAATGAGCAGTTCTTC.

The CDR3 protein is CASSFRGDRGYETQYF. The CDR3 DNA reads as TGTGCCAGCAGTTTCAGGGGGGACAGGGGCTACGAGACCCAGTACTTC. This chain connects TRBV27 to TRBJ2-5; the match to TRBD1 covers 10 bases. Trimming at V came to 3 bases and at J to 5 bases, leaving 9 bases not matched to a gene. The CDR3 sequence is 16 residues long. The germline gives CDR1 MNHEY, CDR2 SMNVEV (reference sequence).

This clone has a handful of counts. The chain combines TRBV28 with TRBJ1-2, with 8 bases aligning to TRBD1. The junction had 16 bases not matched to a gene; V was cut back by 5 bases and J by 5 bases. The CDR3 consists of 17 residues. Germline V gene data show CDR1 as MDHEN and CDR2 as SYDVKM. The CDR3 DNA is TGTGCCAGCAGTGAACTACCCCCCCGACAGGGGTGGTATGGCTACACCTTC. Translation: CASSELPPRQGWYGYTF.

The V call is TRBV5-1, the J call TRBJ2-5; the D gene is possibly TRBD1 (5 bases). The V end was cut by 1 base, the J end by 1 base, with 14 bases between. CDR3 length equals 16 residues. Germline CDR1 and CDR2: SGHRS and YFSETQ. CDR3 sequence (DNA): TGCGCCAGCAGCTTGAGGGGCGCGCTGCCCCAAGAGACCCAGTACTTC. It encodes CASSLRGALPQETQYF.

V is TRBV9 and J is TRBJ2-2, with 9 nucleotides matching TRBD2. This CDR3 is built from 14 residues. The germline V gene encodes CDR1 SGDLS and CDR2 YYNGEE. The V and J ends lost 5 bases and 5 bases, in that order; junction bases with no gene match: 4. Written as DNA, the CDR3 is TGTGCCAGCAGTATTAGCGGGAGTACCGGGGAGCTGTTTTTT. The encoded protein is CASSISGSTGELFF.

V is TRBV7-9 and J is TRBJ2-7; D is unresolved. The CDR3 consists of 15 residues. V lost 5 bases and J lost 0, with 14 bases in between. Germline values: CDR1 SEHNR, CDR2 FQNEAQ (reference sequence). In DNA, the CDR3 is TGTGCCAGCAGCCCAGAGCGTCCTAGCTCCTACGAGCAGTACTTC. Translated, it gives CASSPERPSSYEQYF.

The rearrangement joins TRBV5-6 to TRBJ1-4, with D possibly matching TRBD1 (6 bases). The germline V gene has CDR1 SGHDT and CDR2 YYEEEE. The length of the CDR3 is 15 residues. Trimming removed 0 bases at V and 10 bases at J, with 16 bases between. Here the CDR3 DNA reads TGTGCCAGCAGCTTGGCCGGGACACTAGAGCGAAAACTGTTTTTT. Amino acid sequence: CASSLAGTLERKLFF.